Each of the 6 T cell receptor beta chains below was sequenced from the same sample in a study of blood T cell repertoires in COVID-19. Measured with immunoSEQ multiplex PCR; TCRdb has only the in-frame clones, and not every one. The repertoire holds more than 250,000 clones, with under 90% as singletons. Sequencing was carried out using peripheral blood. These receptors all stem from a human donor in a cohort sampled during active COVID-19.

The DNA for the CDR3 is TGTGCCAGCAGCCTCAGAGGACTAGCTCGGGACGGGGAGCTGTTTTTT. Its translation is CASSLRGLARDGELFF. The chain employs TRBV7-8 and TRBJ2-2; 8 bases match TRBD2. Trimming removed 5 bases from V and 7 bases from J; junction bases left unmatched: 12. In germline, CDR1 is SGHVS, CDR2 FQNEAQ. This CDR3 contains 16 residues. The full variable domain, its missing parts supplied by reference TRBV7-8 and TRBJ2-2, is GAGVSQSPRYKVAKRGQDVALRCDPISGHVSLFWYQQALGQGPEFLTYFQNEAQLDKSGLPSDRFFAERPEGSVSTLKIQRTQQEDSAVYLCASSLRGLARDGELFFGEGSRLTVL.

The chain combines TRBV5-1 with TRBJ1-4; 8 bases agree with TRBD1. V lost 3 bases and J lost 6; bases outside the gene matches: 7. Germline V lookup: CDR1 SGHRS, CDR2 YFSETQ. The CDR3 covers 15 residues. The CDR3: CASSWSDRDDEKLFF. The DNA for the CDR3 is TGCGCCAGCAGCTGGTCGGACAGGGACGATGAAAAACTGTTTTTT.

Only one count was recorded for this clone. V and J are TRBV28 and TRBJ2-7; TRBD2 aligns across 8 bases. The trim removed 3 bases at V and 0 bases at J, leaving 7 bases unmatched. Germline lookup yields CDR1 MDHEN and CDR2 SYDVKM. This CDR3 is built from 16 residues. The CDR3 region is CASSLGAGDHSYEQYF. The CDR3 DNA sequence: TGTGCCAGCAGTTTGGGAGCGGGGGACCACTCCTACGAGCAGTACTTC.

The chain uses TRBV13 and TRBJ1-1, with D tentatively TRBD1 (6 bases). The CDR3 length is 14 residues. The germline V gene has CDR1 PRHDT and CDR2 FYEKMQ (reference sequence). Trimming cost V 4 bases and J 4 bases, with 13 bases left between them. The chain's CDR3 is CASSSKGRGTEAFF. As DNA, the CDR3 is TGTGCCAGCAGCTCCAAGGGCAGGGGCACTGAAGCTTTCTTT. The full variable domain, completed using reference TRBV13 and TRBJ1-1, is AAGVIQSPRHLIKEKRETATLKCYPIPRHDTVYWYQQGPGQDPQFLISFYEKMQSDKGSIPDRFSAQQFSDYHSELNMSSLELGDSALYFCASSSKGRGTEAFFGQGTRLTVV.

The chain employs TRBV25-1 and TRBJ1-2; no clear D. Germline V gene lookup returns CDR1 MGHDK and CDR2 SYGVNS. The CDR3 has 13 amino acids. The ends were cut back, 1 base at V and 4 bases at J, with 7 bases in the middle. The CDR3 region has the DNA TGTGCCAGCAGTGAATCGGGGTCCTATGGCTACACCTTC. It translates to CASSESGSYGYTF.

The CDR3 coding sequence is TGCGCCAGCAGCCTCCGCCCGGGACAGGACTACGAGCAGTACTTC. The encoded protein is CASSLRPGQDYEQYF. The chain links TRBV5-1 to TRBJ2-7, with 8 bases aligning to TRBD1. The CDR3 has 15 residues. Unmatched junction bases numbered 9, after V lost 4 bases and J lost 3 bases. CDR1 SGHRS and CDR2 YFSETQ come from the germline V gene.